This T cell receptor (beta chain) was recovered during a study of glioma-infiltrating T cells. Broader study findings: CDR3 overlap between tissue and blood was very small. Gliomas, especially low-grade, showed above-expected tissue-blood divergence; non-neoplastic patients showed below.

This clonotype appeared many times. Its antigen remains unidentified. TCR alpha and beta CDR3 regions were amplified from RNA using iRepertoire nested multiplex PCR. TCRdb reprocessed the multiplex PCR reads via MiXCR and lists one record per CDR3 protein. The data contain about 130,000 distinct CDR3 sequences, roughly 24% of them singletons. This CDR3 region has 20 residues. Trimming shortened V by 1 base and J by 0 bases, and 22 bases separated the two germline ends. Germline V gene sequence: CDR1 SGHVS, CDR2 FQNEAQ. Sequencing input: glioma tissue, nonneoplastic brain tissue, or PBMCs (not recorded which). This receptor was obtained from a human donor with low-grade glioma or glioblastoma, undergoing nonglioma brain surgery, or in good health (not recorded which). The rearrangement links TRBV7-8 to TRBJ2-1; tentative D call: TRBD2 (5 bases). The CDR3 loop is CASSLGVLASEVSSYNEQFF. In DNA form, the CDR3 reads TGTGCCAGCAGCTTAGGGGTCCTAGCAAGTGAGGTTAGCTCCTACAATGAGCAGTTCTTC.